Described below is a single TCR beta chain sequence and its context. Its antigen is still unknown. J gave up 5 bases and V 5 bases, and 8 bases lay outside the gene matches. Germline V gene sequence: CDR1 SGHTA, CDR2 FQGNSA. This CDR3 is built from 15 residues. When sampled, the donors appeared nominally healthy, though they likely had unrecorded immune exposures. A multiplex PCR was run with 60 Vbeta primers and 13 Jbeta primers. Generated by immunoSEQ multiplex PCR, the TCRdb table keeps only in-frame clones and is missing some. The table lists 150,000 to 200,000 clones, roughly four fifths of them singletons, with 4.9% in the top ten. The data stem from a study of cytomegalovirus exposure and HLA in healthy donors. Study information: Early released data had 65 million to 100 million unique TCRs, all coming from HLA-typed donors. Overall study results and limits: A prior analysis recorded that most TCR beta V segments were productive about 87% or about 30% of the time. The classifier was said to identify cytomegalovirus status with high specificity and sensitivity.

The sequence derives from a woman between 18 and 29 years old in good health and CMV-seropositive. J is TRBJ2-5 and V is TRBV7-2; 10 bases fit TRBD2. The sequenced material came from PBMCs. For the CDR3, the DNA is TGTGCCAGCAGCCCAGCGGGGGGGCAAGGGGAGACCCAGTACTTC. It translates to CASSPAGGQGETQYF.